This T cell receptor (beta chain) was documented in a study of technical replicates of blood from four donors (dated by TCRdb to the late 2010s). As for this clone: Its specific antigen is unknown. No quality values exist for individual bases; no much larger clone is one base distant.

The protocol used for the library was the immunoSEQ multiplex PCR assay. TCRdb took over this immuneACCESS table, retaining in-frame rearrangements with V and J assigned. Such tables are incomplete; in checked studies, under half of the missing clones stem from an unresolved V gene, and the remainder is unexplained. This sample is represented by about 69,000 clones; over 70% of them were singletons. The biggest ten clones account for 4% to 5% of the sample. Here V drops 4 bases and J drops 4 bases, and the junction holds 3 bases not matched to any gene. Including the terminal cysteine and phenylalanine, the CDR3 comprises 15 residues. This entry keeps only the CDR3 DNA: 45 bases, framed from base 1. CDR1 and CDR2, looked up from the germline V gene (reference sequence), are SEHNR and FQNEAQ.

This TCR was recovered from a human donor in good health. Some clones in this sample may be carry-over from other donors' samples. Sequencing was performed on PBMCs. The chain joins TRBV7-9 to TRBJ2-2, with 10 bases matching TRBD1. CDR3 reads: CASSSGQGGTGELFF. The base sequence is TGTGCCAGCAGCTCAGGACAGGGGGGCACCGGGGAGCTGTTTTTT.